The rows below give T cell receptor beta chains drawn from one sample of a study of beta chain features in type 1 diabetes. Assay used: immunoSEQ multiplex PCR; TCRdb lists only in-frame clones, some missing. The sample includes nearly 250,000 clones, 12% to 15% seen only once; the top ten take more than 0.02%. Sequences were obtained from naive CD4+ T cells from blood. The receptors derive from a woman aged 40-49 years in good health. The CDR3 runs from the conserved cysteine through the conserved F or W. Each record gives: J gene, V gene, CDR3 protein.

TRBJ2-5	TRBV9	CASSSLAGGQRETQYF
TRBJ1-1	TRBV14	CASSLGTGNTEAFF
TRBJ2-1	TRBV13	CASSFRRGSPRGEQFF
TRBJ2-7	TRBV7-2	CASSPTAGTYEQYF
TRBJ2-7	TRBV6-5	CASSYSQGTLGQYF
TRBJ2-2	TRBV11-2	CASSLASTGELFF
TRBJ2-5	TRBV7-2	CASSKTSGKETQYF
TRBJ2-5	TRBV18	CASSTYQETQYF
TRBJ2-4	TRBV2	CASSEVPEDIQYF
TRBJ1-4	TRBV7-9	CASSLNQGNEKLFF
TRBJ2-2	TRBV5-1	CASSERTGVNTGELFF
TRBJ2-5	TRBV5-1	CASSLGRTDQETQYF
TRBJ2-5	TRBV13	CASSFSLAGTEEQYF
TRBJ1-1	TRBV2	CASKISLNTEAFF
TRBJ2-3	TRBV5-1	CASSSVQTDTQYF
TRBJ1-1	TRBV4-1	CASSPSVMNTEAFF
TRBJ2-3	TRBV14	CASSPRLARTDTQYF
TRBJ1-2	TRBV7-9	CASSLGQGDGYTF
TRBJ2-5	TRBV14	CASSPRAGFQETQYF
TRBJ2-7	TRBV6-5	CASSYKPGLASYEQYF